This section outlines one T cell receptor (beta chain) sequence together with its context. Sequence at one end of the junction differs from germline and may be a read error. The data were obtained in a study of blood T cell repertoires in COVID-19. This CDR3 comprises 13 residues. The assay was immunoSEQ multiplex PCR, and TCRdb's table has in-frame clones only and misses some. The table includes around 230,000 clones, 65% to 85% detected once. The V call is TRBV12-3 or TRBV12-4, the J call TRBJ2-3; 9 bases line up with TRBD2. This sequence originates from a woman aged 80 or over with acute or convalescent COVID-19. The specimen was peripheral blood. The CDR3 region is CASSPGWGGRATF. The CDR3 nucleotides read TGTGCCAGCAGTCCCGGGTGGGGCGGGAGGGCCACCTTT.